This T cell receptor beta chain was recorded in a study of OX40 agonist ivuxolimab in advanced cancers. Across the whole study: Hepatocellular carcinoma, melanoma, renal cell or head and neck cancer occurred in dose-escalation patients.

Trimming left V 0 bases short and J 8 bases short, with 6 bases between. The CDR3 consists of 13 residues. Germline V lookup: CDR1 SGDLS, CDR2 YYNGEE. Profiling relied on immunoSEQ multiplex PCR, and the TCRdb table lists in-frame clones only, not all of them. The data contain roughly 92,000 clones, more than 80% of them seen just once; the ten biggest clones take up less than 5.5%. Points from the study as a whole: At 0.1-3.0 mg/kg, partial responders had clonal expansion among the lowest observed. Averaged across samples, CD8+ T cells carried more expanded clones than CD4+ did.

This clone was observed a handful of times. The target antigen is unknown. The sequencing here drew on CD4+ or CD8+ T cells sorted from blood, taken in a trial of the OX40 agonist ivuxolimab. This sequence originates from an adult with an advanced solid tumor such as melanoma, head and neck, liver or kidney cancer. The chain combines TRBV9 with TRBJ1-6, with unresolved D. CDR3 in DNA: TGTGCCAGCAGCGTAGATGGCGATTCACCCCTCCACTTT. Translated: CASSVDGDSPLHF.